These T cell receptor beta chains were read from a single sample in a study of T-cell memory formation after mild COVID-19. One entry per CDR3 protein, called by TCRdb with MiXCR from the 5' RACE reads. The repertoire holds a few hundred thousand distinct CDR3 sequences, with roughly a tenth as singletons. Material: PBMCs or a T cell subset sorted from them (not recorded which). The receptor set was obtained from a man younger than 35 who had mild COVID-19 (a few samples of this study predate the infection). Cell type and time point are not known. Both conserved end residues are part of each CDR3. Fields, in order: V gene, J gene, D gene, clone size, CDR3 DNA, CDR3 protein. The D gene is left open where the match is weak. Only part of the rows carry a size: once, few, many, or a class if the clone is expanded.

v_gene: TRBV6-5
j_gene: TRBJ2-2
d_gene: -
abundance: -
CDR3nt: TGTGCCAGCAGTGCTCATTCCGGGGCCTACACCGGGGAGCTGTTTTTT
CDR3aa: CASSAHSGAYTGELFF

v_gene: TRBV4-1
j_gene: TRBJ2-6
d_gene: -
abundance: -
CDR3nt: TGCGCCAGCAGCCAAGATGCCATCAGGCGGCTCTCTGGGGCCAACGTCCTGACTTTC
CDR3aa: CASSQDAIRRLSGANVLTF

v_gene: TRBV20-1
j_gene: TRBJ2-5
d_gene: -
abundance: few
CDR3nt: TGCAGTGCTAGAGAACCAGCAGGACTGGAAGAGACCCAGTACTTC
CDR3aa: CSAREPAGLEETQYF

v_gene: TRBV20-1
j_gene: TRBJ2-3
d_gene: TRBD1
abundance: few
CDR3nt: TGCAGTGCCCACTGCCGGGACAGGGATTTTGCAGATACGCAGTATTTT
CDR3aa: CSAHCRDRDFADTQYF

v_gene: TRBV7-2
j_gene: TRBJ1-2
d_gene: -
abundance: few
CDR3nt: TGTGCCAGCAGCCGCGATGGGCAGAGCGGCTACACCTTC
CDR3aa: CASSRDGQSGYTF

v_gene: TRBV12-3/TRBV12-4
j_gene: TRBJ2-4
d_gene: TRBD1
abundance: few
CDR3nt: TGTGCCAGCAGCCCCAGGGGGCTAGCCAAAAACATTCAGTACTTC
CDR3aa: CASSPRGLAKNIQYF

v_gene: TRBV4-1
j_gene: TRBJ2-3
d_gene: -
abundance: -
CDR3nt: TGCGCCAGCAGCCAAGATTCGGGAGGGGGCTCGGTTGGCACAGATACGCAGTATTTT
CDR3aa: CASSQDSGGGSVGTDTQYF

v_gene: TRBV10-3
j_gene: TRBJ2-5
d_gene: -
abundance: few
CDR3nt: TGTGCCATCAGTGACGCCCAGTCTGACCAAGAGACCCAGTACTTC
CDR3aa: CAISDAQSDQETQYF

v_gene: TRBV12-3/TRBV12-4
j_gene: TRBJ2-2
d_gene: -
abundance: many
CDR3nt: TGTGCCAGCAGTTTTCAACAGAACACCGGGGAGCTGTTTTTT
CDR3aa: CASSFQQNTGELFF

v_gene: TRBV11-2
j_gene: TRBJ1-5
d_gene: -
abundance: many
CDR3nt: TGTGCCAGCAGCCTTGGGGCCGTGGGTCAGCCCCAGCATTTT
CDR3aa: CASSLGAVGQPQHF

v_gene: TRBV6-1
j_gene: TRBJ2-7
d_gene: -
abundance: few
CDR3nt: TGTGCCAGCAGAGATGGACAGCTTTACGAGCAGTACTTC
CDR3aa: CASRDGQLYEQYF

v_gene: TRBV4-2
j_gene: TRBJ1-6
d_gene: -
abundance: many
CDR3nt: TGTGCCAGCAGCCAAGGGAGCCTGAGGGCCACGGGTCTGCAATTT
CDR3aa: CASSQGSLRATGLQF

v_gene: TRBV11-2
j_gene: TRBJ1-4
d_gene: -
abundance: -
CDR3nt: TGTGCCAGCAGCTTAGGCATAACTAATGAAAAACTGTTTTTT
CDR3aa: CASSLGITNEKLFF

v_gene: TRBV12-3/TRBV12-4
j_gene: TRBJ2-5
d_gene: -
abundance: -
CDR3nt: TGTGCCAGCAGTTTACTTGCAGGGGTCCAAGAGACCCAGTACTTC
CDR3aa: CASSLLAGVQETQYF

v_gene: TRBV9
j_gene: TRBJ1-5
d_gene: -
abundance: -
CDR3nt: TGTGCCAGCAGCGTACAGGCGGGGAATCAGCCCCAGCATTTT
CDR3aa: CASSVQAGNQPQHF

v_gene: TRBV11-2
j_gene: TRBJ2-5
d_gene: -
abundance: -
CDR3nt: TGTGCCAGCAGCGCCCTAGGGACCCAGTACTTC
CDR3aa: CASSALGTQYF

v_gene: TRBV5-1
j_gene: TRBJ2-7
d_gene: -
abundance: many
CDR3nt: TGCGCCAGCAGCTTGGAAGCCTACGAGCAGTACTTC
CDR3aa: CASSLEAYEQYF

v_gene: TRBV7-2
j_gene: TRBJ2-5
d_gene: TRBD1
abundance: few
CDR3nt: TGTGCCAGTGCGCCCGGACAGGGATCATTCCAAGAGACCCAGTACTTC
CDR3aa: CASAPGQGSFQETQYF

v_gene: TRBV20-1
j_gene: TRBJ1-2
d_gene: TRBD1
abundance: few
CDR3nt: TGCAGTGCTACACACAGGGGGTATGGCTACACCTTC
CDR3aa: CSATHRGYGYTF

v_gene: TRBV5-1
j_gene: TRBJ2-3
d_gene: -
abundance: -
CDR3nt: TGCGCCAGCAGCTCATCGGACAGTGTCACAGATACGCAGTATTTT
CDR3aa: CASSSSDSVTDTQYF

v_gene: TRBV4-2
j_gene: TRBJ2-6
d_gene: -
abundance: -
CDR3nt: TGTGCCAGCAGCCAACGGTTTCGGGGGAAATCCGGGGCCAACGTCCTGACTTTC
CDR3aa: CASSQRFRGKSGANVLTF

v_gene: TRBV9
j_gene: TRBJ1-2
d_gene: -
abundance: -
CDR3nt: TGTGCCAGCAGCCTTCGAGGGTCTCGGGACTATGGCTACACCTTC
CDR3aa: CASSLRGSRDYGYTF

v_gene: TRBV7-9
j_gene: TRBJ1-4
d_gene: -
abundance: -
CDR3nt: TGTGCCAGCAGCGCCTTAGGGCTGGCTGACGAAAAACTGTTTTTT
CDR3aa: CASSALGLADEKLFF

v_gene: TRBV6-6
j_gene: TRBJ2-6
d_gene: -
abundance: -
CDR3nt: TGTGCCAGCACGCTAGTCGGAGGGTCTGGGGCCAACGTCCTGACTTTC
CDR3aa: CASTLVGGSGANVLTF

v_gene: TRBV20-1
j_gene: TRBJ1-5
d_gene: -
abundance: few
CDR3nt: TGCAGTGCTAGCCCCACAGGGTTCCCGCCCCAGCATTTT
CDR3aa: CSASPTGFPPQHF

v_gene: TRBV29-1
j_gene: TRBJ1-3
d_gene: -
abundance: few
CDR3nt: TGCAGCGTTAGGCAGAGCTCTGGAAACACCATATATTTT
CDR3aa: CSVRQSSGNTIYF

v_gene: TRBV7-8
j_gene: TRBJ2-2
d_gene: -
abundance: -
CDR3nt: TGTGCCAGCAGCTTTCGTCTCTCCGGGGAGCTGTTTTTT
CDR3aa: CASSFRLSGELFF

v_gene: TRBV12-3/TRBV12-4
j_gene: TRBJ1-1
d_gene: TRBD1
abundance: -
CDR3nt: TGTGCCAGCAGTTTCGCCAGGGGGCTGGGGAACACTGAAGCTTTCTTT
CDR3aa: CASSFARGLGNTEAFF

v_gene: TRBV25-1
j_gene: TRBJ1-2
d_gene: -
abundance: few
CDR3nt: TGTGCCAGCAGTGACCCCGGATGGGCGAGAGAGGGCTACACCTTC
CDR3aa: CASSDPGWAREGYTF

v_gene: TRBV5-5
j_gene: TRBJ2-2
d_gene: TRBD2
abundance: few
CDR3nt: TGTGCCAGCAGCTCCGGGACTAGCGGGGACACCGGGGAGCTGTTTTTT
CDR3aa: CASSSGTSGDTGELFF

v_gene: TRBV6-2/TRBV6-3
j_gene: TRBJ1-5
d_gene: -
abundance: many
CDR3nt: TGTGCCTGCTCCCTCGGGCGAAGCAATCAGCCCCAGCATTTT
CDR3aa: CACSLGRSNQPQHF

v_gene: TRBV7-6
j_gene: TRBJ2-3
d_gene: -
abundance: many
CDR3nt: TGTGCCAGCAGCTATCTATGGAAACAGGGAGCCAACACGCAGTATTTT
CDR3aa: CASSYLWKQGANTQYF

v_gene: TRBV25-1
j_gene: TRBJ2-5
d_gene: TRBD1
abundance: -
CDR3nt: TGTGCCAGCAGTGACCCGAGGAAGACAGGGGACCAAGAGACCCAGTACTTC
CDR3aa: CASSDPRKTGDQETQYF

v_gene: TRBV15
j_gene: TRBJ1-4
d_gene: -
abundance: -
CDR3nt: TGTGCCACCAGCACAGACACAGCTCGAAAACTGTTTTTT
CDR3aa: CATSTDTARKLFF

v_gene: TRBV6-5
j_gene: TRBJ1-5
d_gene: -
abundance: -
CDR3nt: TGTGCCAGCAGTTACTCGTGGGATCAGCCCCAGCATTTT
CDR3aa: CASSYSWDQPQHF

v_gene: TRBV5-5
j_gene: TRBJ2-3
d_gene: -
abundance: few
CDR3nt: TGTGCCAGCAGCTTGGCCGAAACTAGCCCTAGCACAGATACGCAGTATTTT
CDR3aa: CASSLAETSPSTDTQYF

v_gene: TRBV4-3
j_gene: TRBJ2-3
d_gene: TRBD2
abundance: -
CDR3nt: TGCGCCAGCAGCCGGGGGGGGTATAGCACAGATACGCAGTATTTT
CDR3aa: CASSRGGYSTDTQYF

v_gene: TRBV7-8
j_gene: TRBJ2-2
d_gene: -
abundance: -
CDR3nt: TGTGCCAGCAGTTTCCGGGACGGAGGCACCGGGGAGCTGTTTTTT
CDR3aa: CASSFRDGGTGELFF

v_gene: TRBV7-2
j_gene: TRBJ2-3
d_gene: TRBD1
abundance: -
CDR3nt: TGTGCCAGCAGCTTATCAGCAGGGGGTGGAGATACGCAGTATTTT
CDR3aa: CASSLSAGGGDTQYF

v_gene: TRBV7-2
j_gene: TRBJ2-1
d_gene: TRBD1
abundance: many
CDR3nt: TGTGCCAGCAGCTTCGACAGGGGTTCCTACAATGAGCAGTTCTTC
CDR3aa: CASSFDRGSYNEQFF

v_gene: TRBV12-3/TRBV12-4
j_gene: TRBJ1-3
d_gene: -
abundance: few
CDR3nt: TGTGCCAGCAGTTGGGCAGGGGCTGGAAACACCATATATTTT
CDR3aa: CASSWAGAGNTIYF

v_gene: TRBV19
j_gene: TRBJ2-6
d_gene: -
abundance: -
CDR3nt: TGTGCCAGTAGTATAGCGGGGACGAACTCTGGGGCCAACGTCCTGACTTTC
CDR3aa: CASSIAGTNSGANVLTF

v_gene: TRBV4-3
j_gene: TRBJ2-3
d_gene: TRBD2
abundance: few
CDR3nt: TGCGCCAGCAGCCGCGCGGGGGACCCCACAGATACGCAGTATTTT
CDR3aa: CASSRAGDPTDTQYF

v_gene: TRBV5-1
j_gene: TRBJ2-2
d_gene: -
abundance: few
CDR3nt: TGCGCCAGCAGCTTGGATCGGGGGCACACCGGGGAGCTGTTTTTT
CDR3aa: CASSLDRGHTGELFF

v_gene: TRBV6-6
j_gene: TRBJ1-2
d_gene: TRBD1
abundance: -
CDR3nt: TGTGCCAGCAGTTACTTGGGACAGGGGTCGTCCGGCTACACCTTC
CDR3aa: CASSYLGQGSSGYTF

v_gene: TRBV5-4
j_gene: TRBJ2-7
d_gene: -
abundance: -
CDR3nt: TGTGCCAGCAGCTTGGCCGCGACCTACGAGCAGTACTTC
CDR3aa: CASSLAATYEQYF

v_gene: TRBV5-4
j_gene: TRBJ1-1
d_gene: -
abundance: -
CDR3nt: TGTGCCAGCAGCTTGGCCGCGGGAGGGGCTTTCTTT
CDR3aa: CASSLAAGGAFF

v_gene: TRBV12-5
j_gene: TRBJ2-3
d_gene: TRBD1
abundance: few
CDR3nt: TGTGCTAGTGGTCCGGGACAGGGGGCGTCAGATACGCAGTATTTT
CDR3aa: CASGPGQGASDTQYF

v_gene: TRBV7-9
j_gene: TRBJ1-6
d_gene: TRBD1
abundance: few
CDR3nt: TGTGCCAGCAGCCCCGACAGGGGACCCCTCCACTTT
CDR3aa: CASSPDRGPLHF

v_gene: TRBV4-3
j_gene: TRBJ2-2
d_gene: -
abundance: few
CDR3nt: TGCGCCAGCAGTCGACGCAGCGGGCGTACCACCGGGGAGCTGTTTTTT
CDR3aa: CASSRRSGRTTGELFF

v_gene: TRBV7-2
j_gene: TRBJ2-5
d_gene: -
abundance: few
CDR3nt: TGTGCCAGCAGCCCGCGACCCCCGGGACGCCCTAAAGGGACCCAGTACTTC
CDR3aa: CASSPRPPGRPKGTQYF

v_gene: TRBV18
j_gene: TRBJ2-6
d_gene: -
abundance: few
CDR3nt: TGTGCCAGCTCACGAGAGGTACAGGGACGCGGGGCCAACGTCCTGACTTTC
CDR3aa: CASSREVQGRGANVLTF

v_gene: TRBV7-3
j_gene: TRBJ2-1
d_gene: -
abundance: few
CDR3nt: TGTGCCAGCAGCACTTCAGTGGGCAATGAGCAGTTCTTC
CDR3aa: CASSTSVGNEQFF

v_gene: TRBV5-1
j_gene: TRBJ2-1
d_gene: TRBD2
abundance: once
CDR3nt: TGCGCCAGCAGTACGCTAGCGGGGGAAAATGAGCAGTTCTTC
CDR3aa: CASSTLAGENEQFF

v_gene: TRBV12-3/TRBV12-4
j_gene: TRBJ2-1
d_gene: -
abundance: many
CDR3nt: TGTGCCACCTCAGGGCTCCCCCGTAGTGAGCAGTTCTTC
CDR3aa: CATSGLPRSEQFF